The entry that follows covers one T cell receptor beta chain sequence. Its antigen is not known. This record belongs to a study of radiotherapy plus CTLA-4 blockade in lung cancer. Study findings and constraints: Some TCR clones had been derived from tumors. These clones expanded in peripheral blood after radiotherapy plus ipilimumab.

The CDR3 has 11 residues. CDR1 and CDR2 from the germline V gene are DFQATT and SNEGSKA (reference sequence). The germline V and J ends were trimmed by 5 bases and 2 bases, with 6 bases remaining between them. CTLA-4 blockade with ipilimumab, together with focal radiation, was given to patients with chemo-refractory metastatic non-small-cell lung cancer. Method: immunoSEQ multiplex PCR; TCRdb's copy keeps in-frame clones and lacks some. The table includes under 40,000 clones, approximately 70% detected once. V gene TRBV20-1 combines with J gene TRBJ1-2, with no clear D. Sequenced material: peripheral blood, taken from a patient treated with radiotherapy plus ipilimumab. The clonotype originates from a human donor with non-small cell lung cancer who had stable disease on radiotherapy plus ipilimumab. The CDR3 DNA is TGCAGTGCTGTAACGAACTATGGCTACACCTTC. Residues: CSAVTNYGYTF.